These T cell receptor beta chains were read from a single sample in a study of graft-versus-host responses after intestinal transplantation. Assay: immunoSEQ multiplex PCR; the TCRdb copy retains only in-frame clones and omits some. The repertoire includes over 90,000 clones, roughly nine tenths of them detected once, and approximately 0.18% sits in the top ten. Their specific antigens are unknown. Here the sequenced sample was unstimulated CD4+ T cells sorted from spleen or lymph node cells, taken before transplant. Receptor source: a human donor who was the organ donor for an intestinal transplant. Both conserved end residues are part of each CDR3. A row's size may be missing; if present it is once, few, many or a size class.

size: NA; V: TRBV28; J: TRBJ2-7; CDR3: CASSFPRGLLYEQYF
size: NA; V: TRBV5-4; J: TRBJ2-1; CDR3: CASSSTRSSYNEQFF
size: once; V: TRBV2; J: TRBJ2-4; CDR3: CASTGQGSIQYF
size: NA; V: TRBV27; J: TRBJ2-7; CDR3: CASSKQGSYEQYF
size: NA; V: TRBV5-1; J: TRBJ2-3; CDR3: CASSLGFGTGYTDTQYF
size: NA; V: TRBV7-2; J: TRBJ2-5; CDR3: CASSSLAGPETQYF
size: NA; V: TRBV6-4; J: TRBJ2-7; CDR3: CASMGPGYEQYF
size: NA; V: TRBV7-9; J: TRBJ2-7; CDR3: CASSGLAGGRADEQYF
size: NA; V: TRBV7-3; J: TRBJ2-3; CDR3: CASSRSLAGGTDTQYF
size: NA; V: TRBV9; J: TRBJ2-2; CDR3: CASSVLSGGGTGELFF
size: NA; V: TRBV5-1; J: TRBJ2-2; CDR3: CASSFLAGAPGTGELFF
size: NA; V: TRBV5-4; J: TRBJ1-2; CDR3: CASSREGTTAGGYGYTF
size: NA; V: TRBV4-1; J: TRBJ1-5; CDR3: CASSQDRTGGFNQPQHF
size: NA; V: TRBV4-2; J: TRBJ1-2; CDR3: CASSNRDTGYGYTF
size: NA; V: TRBV7-9; J: TRBJ2-7; CDR3: CASSSIDRGLTYEQYF
size: NA; V: TRBV15; J: TRBJ1-5; CDR3: CATSRERRGGQPQHF
size: NA; V: TRBV6-5; J: TRBJ2-6; CDR3: CASKSGANVLTF
size: NA; V: TRBV4-1; J: TRBJ1-1; CDR3: CASSQPRQGARDTEAFF
size: NA; V: TRBV19; J: TRBJ1-5; CDR3: CASSPSNQPQHF
size: NA; V: TRBV7-2; J: TRBJ1-1; CDR3: CASSPRGNTEAFF
size: NA; V: TRBV10-1; J: TRBJ1-1; CDR3: CASRGQKQAFF
size: NA; V: TRBV11-2; J: TRBJ2-7; CDR3: CASSLDTYVGRTYEQYF
size: NA; V: TRBV25-1; J: TRBJ1-1; CDR3: CASSGGTGPMNTEAFF
size: NA; V: TRBV30; J: TRBJ2-7; CDR3: CAWGSGNEQYF
size: once; V: TRBV4-1; J: TRBJ2-2; CDR3: CASSQAPTTPEELFF
size: NA; V: TRBV19; J: TRBJ1-3; CDR3: CATRPGTSRSGNTIYF
size: NA; V: TRBV2; J: TRBJ1-2; CDR3: CASSLGQGAPLGYTF
size: NA; V: TRBV5-4; J: TRBJ1-4; CDR3: CASSLDRSGEKLFF
size: NA; V: TRBV11-1; J: TRBJ2-1; CDR3: CASSLGTSGYNEQFF
size: few; V: TRBV9; J: TRBJ2-7; CDR3: CASSVGGPTYEQYF
size: NA; V: TRBV6-5; J: TRBJ1-6; CDR3: CASSYRRQGASPLHF
size: few; V: TRBV19; J: TRBJ1-5; CDR3: CASSRQGLHNQPQHF
size: NA; V: TRBV30; J: TRBJ1-5; CDR3: CAWAQGARNQPQHF
size: NA; V: TRBV27; J: TRBJ1-3; CDR3: CASSPRQGEGRNTIYF
size: NA; V: TRBV5-4; J: TRBJ1-2; CDR3: CASSRYRVNGYTF
size: NA; V: TRBV28; J: TRBJ1-2; CDR3: CAILLGHQDGRGYTF
size: NA; V: TRBV4-1; J: TRBJ2-2; CDR3: CASSLRDRGQGGELFF
size: NA; V: TRBV6-4; J: TRBJ2-4; CDR3: CASRQGEGKNIQYF
size: NA; V: TRBV6-6; J: TRBJ1-5; CDR3: CASSLDRMSTQPQHF
size: NA; V: TRBV18; J: TRBJ2-7; CDR3: CASSPGSGGAYEQYF
size: once; V: TRBV7-9; J: TRBJ1-2; CDR3: CASSTGSLPRYTF
size: NA; V: TRBV6-1; J: TRBJ1-3; CDR3: CASQGYSGNTIYF
size: NA; V: TRBV10-2; J: TRBJ1-2; CDR3: CASSESGGRGGYTF
size: NA; V: TRBV5-1; J: TRBJ1-1; CDR3: CASSLTPGDTEAFF
size: NA; V: TRBV28; J: TRBJ1-2; CDR3: CASSYPGNYNYGYTF